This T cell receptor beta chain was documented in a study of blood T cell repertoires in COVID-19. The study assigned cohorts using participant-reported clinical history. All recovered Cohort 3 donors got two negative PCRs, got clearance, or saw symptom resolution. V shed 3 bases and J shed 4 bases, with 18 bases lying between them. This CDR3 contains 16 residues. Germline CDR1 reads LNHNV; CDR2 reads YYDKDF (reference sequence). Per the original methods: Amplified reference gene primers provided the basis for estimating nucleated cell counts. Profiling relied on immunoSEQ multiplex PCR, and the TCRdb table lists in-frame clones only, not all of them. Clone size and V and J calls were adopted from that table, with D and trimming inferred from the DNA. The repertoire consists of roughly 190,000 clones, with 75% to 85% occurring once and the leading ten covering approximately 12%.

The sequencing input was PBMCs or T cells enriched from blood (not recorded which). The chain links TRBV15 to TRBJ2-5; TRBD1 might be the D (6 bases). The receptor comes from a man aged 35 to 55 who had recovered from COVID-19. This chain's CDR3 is CATSRALGLRGETQYF. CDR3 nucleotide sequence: TGTGCCACCAGCAGGGCGTTGGGCCTCAGGGGAGAGACCCAGTACTTC.